This T cell receptor beta chain derives from a study of cytomegalovirus exposure and HLA in healthy donors. Broader study findings: In a later analysis, HLA-C alleles had the fewest associated TCRs, DRB1 alleles the most. Later analysis identified a missense DCLRE1C variant that was linked to TCR beta V- and J-gene trimming.

This CDR3 is built from 12 residues. V lost 0 bases, J lost 5 bases, and 3 bases lay in between. CDR1 and CDR2 from the germline V gene are SGHDT and YYEEEE. A multiplex PCR was run with 60 Vbeta primers and 13 Jbeta primers. Repertoires were generated with immunoSEQ multiplex PCR, while TCRdb's copy carries only in-frame clones and drops some. The table gives around 75,000 clones; the top ten clones make up about 13% of it. Regarding this clone: What it recognizes is unknown.

Sequencing was carried out using PBMCs. The sequence was collected from a man between 45 and 60 years old in good health and CMV-seropositive. This sequence joins TRBV5-6 and TRBJ1-5; no clear D. CDR3 in amino acids: CASSLADQPQHF. DNA of the CDR3: TGTGCCAGCAGCTTGGCCGATCAGCCCCAGCATTTT.